This entry concerns a single TCR beta chain. This receptor's antigen is unknown. No base-level quality is on record; no much larger clone is a single base apart. The germline V gene specifies SGDLS as CDR1 and YYNGEE as CDR2. Here V drops 6 bases and J drops 4 bases, and the junction holds 5 bases not matched to any gene. The CDR3 sequence holds 15 residues, the cysteine and phenylalanine included. Here the CDR3 DNA is all that survives: 45 bases in frame from base 1. This sample was taken from a study of blood T cell repertoires in COVID-19 (dated by TCRdb to 2020 to 2022). The study in broad terms: The collaborator samples originated in the United States, Italy and Spain and spanned the acute and convalescent phases of COVID-19. The material from the prospective study consisted of cDNA or gDNA derived from T cells, B-cell-depleted T cells, or PBMCs. Subjects who had been exposed to COVID-19, were actively infected with it, or had recovered from it provided the deeply sampled blood TCRbeta repertoires that made up the dataset. The repertoires were released in a freely available public database meant as a resource for research on the immune response to SARS-CoV-2. The samples were drawn from the first 160 participants of the ongoing ImmuneRACE study and from 1,254 subjects provided by 6 global collaborators. A de-identified subject ID, COVID-19 status, age in years and sex were almost always included in the sample metadata. HLA class I and class II types, where available, came from metadata supplied by the sample provider rather than from assay-based typing. Beyond this particular receptor, the publication reports: How much clinical and demographic metadata was included differed by source and by participant, and the metadata was provided uncurated.

Whole blood was collected in K2EDTA tubes by collaborating institutions according to the institutions' own protocols. Collaborator samples were shipped for TCRbeta analysis as frozen whole blood, isolated PBMCs, or DNA extracted from either sample type. TCRbeta CDR3 regions were amplified from genomic DNA by means of the immunoSEQ Assay, a bias-controlled multiplex PCR. The source study handled its data this way. The number of nucleated cells in each sample was estimated from the amplification of reference gene primers within the assay. To quantify the absolute abundance of each unique TCRbeta CDR3 rearrangement, sequence reads were collapsed and filtered. For each sample, productive Simpson clonality was calculated as the square root of Simpson's diversity index across productive rearrangements. TCRdb took over this immuneACCESS table, retaining in-frame rearrangements with V and J assigned. Such tables are incomplete; in checked studies, under half of the missing clones stem from an unresolved V gene, and the remainder is unexplained. V and J calls and clone size are those listed in that table; D and trimming were worked out from the DNA. This sample has 150,000 or so clones in its table, and about 80% of those were observed once. The ten largest clones add up to less than 30% of the sample.

The receptor's source is a woman aged 60 to 75 with acute or convalescent COVID-19. Input material: peripheral blood. The rearrangement combines TRBV9 with TRBJ2-6, with TRBD1 matching 9 junction bases. The CDR3 loop reads CASTKGTGGANVLTF. The nucleotide sequence is TGTGCCAGCACCAAGGGGACAGGGGGGGCCAACGTCCTGACTTTC.